This T cell receptor beta chain was captured in a study of blood T cell repertoires in COVID-19 (dated by TCRdb to 2018 to 2020). For context, the study as a whole: Samples covering the acute and convalescent phases of COVID-19 were provided by collaborators in the United States, Italy and Spain. The prospective study material was composed of cDNA or gDNA derived from T cells, B-cell-depleted T cells, or PBMCs. The dataset comprised deeply sampled blood TCRbeta repertoires from subjects exposed to, actively infected with, or recovered from COVID-19. The repertoires were released in a freely available public database meant as a resource for research on the immune response to SARS-CoV-2. The samples were drawn from the first 160 participants of the ongoing ImmuneRACE study and from 1,254 subjects provided by 6 global collaborators. Sample metadata almost always included a de-identified subject ID, COVID-19 status, age in years and sex. Where available, HLA class I and class II types were taken from metadata supplied by the sample provider and were not determined by assay-based typing. On the study overall, not on this receptor specifically: The quantity of clinical and demographic metadata differed by source and by participant and was supplied without curation.

TCRbeta CDR3 regions were amplified from genomic DNA using the immunoSEQ Assay, a bias-controlled multiplex PCR. The original methods were these. Within the assay, amplification of reference gene primers was used to estimate how many nucleated cells each sample contained. To quantify the absolute abundance of each unique TCRbeta CDR3 rearrangement, sequence reads were collapsed and filtered. For each sample, productive Simpson clonality was calculated as the square root of Simpson's diversity index across productive rearrangements. The table comes from immuneACCESS by way of TCRdb, which keeps in-frame sequences with V and J called. Part of the clones is missing from these tables; in studies checked, under half for an unresolved V gene and the rest for unknown reasons. V, J and clone size are taken as reported in that table, and D and trimming were inferred from the DNA itself. The sample includes around 230,000 clones, with 83% observed a single time. The ten largest clones capture 2% to 3% of the sample.

Each collaborating institution followed its own protocols to collect whole blood in K2EDTA tubes. For TCRbeta analysis, collaborators shipped samples in one of three forms: frozen whole blood, isolated PBMCs, or DNA extracted from either of those sample types. From the cysteine up to the phenylalanine, the CDR3 has a length of 14 residues. The kept DNA is CDR3 alone, 42 bases in frame from the first base. The germline V and J ends show losses of 5 bases and 6 bases respectively, and no gene match explains 4 bases of the junction. CDR1 and CDR2 (SGHVS, FQNEAQ) derive from the germline V gene. Points on this clone: No cognate antigen has been identified for it. Within one base of it there is no much larger clone, and no base qualities were kept.

This chain is built from TRBV7-8 and TRBJ1-3, with 10 bases aligning to TRBD1. The clonotype originates from a woman in her 40s with active or convalescent COVID-19. Sample: peripheral blood. At the DNA level, the sequence is TGTGCCAGCAGCCCGGGACAGGGGATAAACACCATATATTTT. This sequence encodes CASSPGQGINTIYF.